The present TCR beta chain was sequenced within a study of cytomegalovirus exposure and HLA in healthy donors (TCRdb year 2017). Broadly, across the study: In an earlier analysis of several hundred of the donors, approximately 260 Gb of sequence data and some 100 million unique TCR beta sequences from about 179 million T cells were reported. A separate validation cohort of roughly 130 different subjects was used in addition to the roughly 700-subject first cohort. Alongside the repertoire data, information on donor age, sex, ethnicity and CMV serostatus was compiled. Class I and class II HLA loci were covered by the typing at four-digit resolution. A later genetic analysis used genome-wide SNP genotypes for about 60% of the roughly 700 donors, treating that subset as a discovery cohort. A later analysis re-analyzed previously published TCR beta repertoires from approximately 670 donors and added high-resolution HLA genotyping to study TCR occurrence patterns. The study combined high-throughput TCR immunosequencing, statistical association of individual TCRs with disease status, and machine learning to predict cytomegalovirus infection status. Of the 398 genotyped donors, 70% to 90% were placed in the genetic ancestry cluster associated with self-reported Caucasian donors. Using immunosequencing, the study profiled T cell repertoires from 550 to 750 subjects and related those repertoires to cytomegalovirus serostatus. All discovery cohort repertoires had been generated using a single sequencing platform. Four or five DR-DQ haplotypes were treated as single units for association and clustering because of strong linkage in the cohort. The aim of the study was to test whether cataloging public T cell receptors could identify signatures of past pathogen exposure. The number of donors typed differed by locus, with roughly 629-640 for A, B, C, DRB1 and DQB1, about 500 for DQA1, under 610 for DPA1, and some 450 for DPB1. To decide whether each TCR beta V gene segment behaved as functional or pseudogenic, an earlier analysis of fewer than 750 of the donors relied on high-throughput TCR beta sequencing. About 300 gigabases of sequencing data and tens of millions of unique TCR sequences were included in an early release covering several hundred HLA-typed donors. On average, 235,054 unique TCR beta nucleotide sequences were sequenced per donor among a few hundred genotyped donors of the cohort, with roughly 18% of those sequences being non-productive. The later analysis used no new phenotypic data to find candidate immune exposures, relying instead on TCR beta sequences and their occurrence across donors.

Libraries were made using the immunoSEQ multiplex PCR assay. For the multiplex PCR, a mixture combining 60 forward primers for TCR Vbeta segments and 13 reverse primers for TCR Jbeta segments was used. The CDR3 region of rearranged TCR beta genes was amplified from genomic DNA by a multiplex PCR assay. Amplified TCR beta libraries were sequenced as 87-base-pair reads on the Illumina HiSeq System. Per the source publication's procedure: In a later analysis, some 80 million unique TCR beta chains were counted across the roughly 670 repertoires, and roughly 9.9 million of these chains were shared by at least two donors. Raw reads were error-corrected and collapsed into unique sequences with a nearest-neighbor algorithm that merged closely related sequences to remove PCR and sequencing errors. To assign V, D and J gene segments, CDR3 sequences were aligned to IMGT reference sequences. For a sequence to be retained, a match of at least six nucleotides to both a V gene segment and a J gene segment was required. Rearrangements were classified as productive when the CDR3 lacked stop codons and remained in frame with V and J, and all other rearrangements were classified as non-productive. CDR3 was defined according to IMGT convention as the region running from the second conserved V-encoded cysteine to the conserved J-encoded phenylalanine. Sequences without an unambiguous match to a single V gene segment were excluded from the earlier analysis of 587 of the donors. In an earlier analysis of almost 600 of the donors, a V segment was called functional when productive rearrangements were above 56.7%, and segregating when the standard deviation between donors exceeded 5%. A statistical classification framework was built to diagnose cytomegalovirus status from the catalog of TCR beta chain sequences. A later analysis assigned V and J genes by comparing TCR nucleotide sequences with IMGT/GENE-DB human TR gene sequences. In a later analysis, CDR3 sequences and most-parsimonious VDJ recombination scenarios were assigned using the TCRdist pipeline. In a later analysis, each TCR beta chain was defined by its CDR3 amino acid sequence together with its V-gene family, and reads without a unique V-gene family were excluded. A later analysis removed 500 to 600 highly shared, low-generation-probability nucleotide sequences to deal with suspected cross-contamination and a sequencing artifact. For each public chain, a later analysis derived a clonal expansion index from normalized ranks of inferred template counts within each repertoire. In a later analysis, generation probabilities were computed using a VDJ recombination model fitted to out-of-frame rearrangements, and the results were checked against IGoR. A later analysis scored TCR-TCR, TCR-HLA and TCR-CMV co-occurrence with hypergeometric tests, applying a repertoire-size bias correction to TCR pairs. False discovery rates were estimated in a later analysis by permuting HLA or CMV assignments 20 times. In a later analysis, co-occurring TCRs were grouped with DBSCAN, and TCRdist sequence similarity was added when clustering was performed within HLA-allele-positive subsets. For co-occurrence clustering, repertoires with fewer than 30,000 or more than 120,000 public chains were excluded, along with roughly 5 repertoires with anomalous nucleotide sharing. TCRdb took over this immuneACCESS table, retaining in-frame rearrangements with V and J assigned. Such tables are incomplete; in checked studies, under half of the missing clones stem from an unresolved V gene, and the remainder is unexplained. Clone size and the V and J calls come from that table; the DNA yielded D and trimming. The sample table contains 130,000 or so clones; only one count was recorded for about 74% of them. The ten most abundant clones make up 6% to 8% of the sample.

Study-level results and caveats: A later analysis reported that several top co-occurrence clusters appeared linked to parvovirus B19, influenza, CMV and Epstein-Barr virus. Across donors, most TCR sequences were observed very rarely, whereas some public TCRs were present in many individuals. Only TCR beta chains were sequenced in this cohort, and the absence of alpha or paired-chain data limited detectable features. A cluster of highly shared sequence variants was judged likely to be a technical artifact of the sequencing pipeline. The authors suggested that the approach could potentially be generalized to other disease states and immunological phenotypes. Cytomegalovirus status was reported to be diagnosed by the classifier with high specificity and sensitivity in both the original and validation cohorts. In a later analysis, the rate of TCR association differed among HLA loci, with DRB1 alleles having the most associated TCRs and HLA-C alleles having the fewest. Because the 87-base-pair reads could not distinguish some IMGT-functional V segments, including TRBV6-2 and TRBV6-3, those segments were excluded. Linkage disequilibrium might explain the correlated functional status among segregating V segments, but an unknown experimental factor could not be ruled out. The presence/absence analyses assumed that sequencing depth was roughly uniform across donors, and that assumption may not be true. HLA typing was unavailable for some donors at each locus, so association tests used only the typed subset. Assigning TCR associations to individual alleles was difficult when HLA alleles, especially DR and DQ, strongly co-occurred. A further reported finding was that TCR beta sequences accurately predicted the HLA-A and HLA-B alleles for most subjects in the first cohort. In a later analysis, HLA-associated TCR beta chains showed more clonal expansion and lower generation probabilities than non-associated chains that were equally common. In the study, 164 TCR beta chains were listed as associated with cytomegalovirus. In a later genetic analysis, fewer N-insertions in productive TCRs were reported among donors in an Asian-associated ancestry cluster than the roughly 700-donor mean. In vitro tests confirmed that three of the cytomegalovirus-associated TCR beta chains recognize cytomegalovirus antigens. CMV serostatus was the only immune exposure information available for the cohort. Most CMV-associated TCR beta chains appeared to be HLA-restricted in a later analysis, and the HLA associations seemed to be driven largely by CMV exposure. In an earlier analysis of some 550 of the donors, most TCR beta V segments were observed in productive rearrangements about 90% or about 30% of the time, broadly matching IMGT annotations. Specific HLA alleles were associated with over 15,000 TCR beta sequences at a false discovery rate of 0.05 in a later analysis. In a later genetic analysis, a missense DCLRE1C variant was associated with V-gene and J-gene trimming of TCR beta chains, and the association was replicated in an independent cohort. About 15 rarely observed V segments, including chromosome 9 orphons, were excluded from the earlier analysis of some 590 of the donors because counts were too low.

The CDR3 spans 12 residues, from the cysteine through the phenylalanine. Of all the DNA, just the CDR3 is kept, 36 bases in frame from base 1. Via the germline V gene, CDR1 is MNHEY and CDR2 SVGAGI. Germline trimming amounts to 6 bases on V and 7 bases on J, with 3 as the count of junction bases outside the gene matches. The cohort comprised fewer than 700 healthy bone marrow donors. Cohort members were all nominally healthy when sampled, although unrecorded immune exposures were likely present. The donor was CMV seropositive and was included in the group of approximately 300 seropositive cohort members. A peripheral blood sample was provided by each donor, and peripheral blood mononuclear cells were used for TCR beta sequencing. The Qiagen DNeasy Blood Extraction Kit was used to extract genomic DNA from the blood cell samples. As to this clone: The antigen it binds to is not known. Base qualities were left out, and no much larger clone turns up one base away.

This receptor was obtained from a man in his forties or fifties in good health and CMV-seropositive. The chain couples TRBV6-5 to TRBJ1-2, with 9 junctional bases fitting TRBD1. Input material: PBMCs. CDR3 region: CASSKTGGGYTF. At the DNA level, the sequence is TGTGCCAGCAGCAAGACAGGGGGTGGCTACACCTTC.